This TCR beta chain was identified in a study of T cell clusters in autoimmune cytopenias. General study points: No experiment has yet validated the function of the T cell clusters defined in silico.

Multiplex touch-down PCR amplified TRB using TRB-A and TRB-B pools in one tube. TCRdb re-called the multiplex PCR reads, yielding one record per CDR3 amino acid sequence without DNA. In all, the sample yields several thousand distinct CDR3 sequences. Each sample's input was roughly 270 ng genomic DNA, some 38,000 genome equivalents. Comment on this clonotype: Its target is unknown.

The data also belong to a second study, concerning T cell repertoires in aging, cancer and after chemotherapy. From that paper: Rebound thymic output was suggested by rising median generation probability during chemotherapy in each cancer cohort.

Source material: peripheral blood. The sequence was obtained from a human donor in good health.

The CDR3 loop reads CASSPLGHNEKLFF. The chain is built from TRBV18 and TRBJ1-4. Germline CDR1 reads KGHSH; CDR2 reads LQKENI. This CDR3 is 14 amino acids long.